One sample yielded the 16 T cell receptor beta chains listed below, sequenced in a study of follicular helper T cells after annual influenza vaccination. Some clones are missing from TCRdb's copy, which holds only in-frame ones; the method was immunoSEQ multiplex PCR. The sample includes about 8,300 clones, around 82% of them seen just once. Time point defined: 2014-2015 season, pre-vaccination. Sequencing used CXCR5+ CD38- circulating T follicular helper cells from blood, obtained on the day of influenza vaccination. Subset specified: circulating Tfh, non-naive CD4+CXCR5+PD-1+ (ICOS+CD38+ or ICOS-CD38-). These receptors came from an adult who received the influenza vaccine.

V is TRBV6-4 and J is TRBJ2-1; no definite D call. The CDR3 loop spans 14 amino acids. Trimming cost V 0 bases and J 5 bases, with 8 bases left between them. Germline CDR1 reads MRHNA; CDR2 reads SNTAGT. The CDR3 protein is CASSDSSRDNEQFF. The CDR3 region has the DNA TGTGCCAGCAGTGACTCTTCCAGAGACAATGAGCAGTTCTTC.

The chain joins TRBV28 to TRBJ1-4; perhaps TRBD1 as D (5 bases). CDR1 and CDR2 from the germline V gene are MDHEN and SYDVKM. The CDR3 is made up of 14 amino acids. The V gene lost 2 bases and the J gene lost 5 bases, with 9 bases spanning the gap. The CDR3 nucleotides read TGTGCCAGCAGTTTAGGGGGACTAAATGAAAAACTGTTTTTT. It translates to CASSLGGLNEKLFF.

The CDR3 region has the DNA TGTGCCAGCAGCCAAGTTCGGGGGGGAACTGGAAACACCATATATTTT. This sequence encodes CASSQVRGGTGNTIYF. This chain connects TRBV14 to TRBJ1-3; TRBD1 might be the D (5 bases). The CDR3 consists of 16 residues. The V gene lost 1 base and the J gene lost 2 bases, with 12 bases spanning the gap. Germline V gene data show CDR1 as SGHDN and CDR2 as FVKESK. Full variable domain (missing parts from reference TRBV14 and TRBJ1-3): EAGVTQFPSHSVIEKGQTVTLRCDPISGHDNLYWYRRVMGKEIKFLLHFVKESKQDESGMPNNRFLAERTGGTYSTLKVQPAELEDSGVYFCASSQVRGGTGNTIYFGEGSWLTVV.

V gene TRBV7-8 combines with J gene TRBJ2-7; a possible D gene is TRBD1 (6 bases). Germline CDR1 reads SGHVS; CDR2 reads FQNEAQ. V lost 6 bases to trimming and J lost 4 bases, with 22 bases between them. This CDR3 is built from 16 residues. The CDR3 here is CASSNVLETGDYEQYF. In DNA, the CDR3 is TGTGCCAGCAGTAATGTCCTCGAGACAGGAGATTACGAGCAGTACTTC.

The chain couples TRBV7-8 to TRBJ2-5, with 10 bases lining up with TRBD1. Trimming cost V 5 bases and J 5 bases; bases outside gene matches: 5. Germline V lookup: CDR1 SGHVS, CDR2 FQNEAQ. The CDR3 extends over 14 amino acids. The CDR3 sequence: CASSEGQGPETQYF. CDR3 DNA sequence: TGTGCCAGCAGCGAGGGACAGGGGCCGGAGACCCAGTACTTC.

This chain uses TRBV6-6 with TRBJ2-5; the D call may be TRBD1 or TRBD2 (5 bases each). Germline V gene lookup returns CDR1 MNHNY and CDR2 SVGAGI (reference sequence). Trimming shortened V by 2 bases and J by 10 bases, and 20 bases separated the two germline ends. CDR3 size: 15 residues. The CDR3 is CASSYRGAESGNQYF. As DNA, the CDR3 is TGTGCCAGCAGTTACCGGGGCGCAGAATCAGGCAACCAGTACTTC.

The CDR3 sequence: CASSLDGVETEAFF. The CDR3 DNA reads TGTGCCAGCAGCTTAGATGGGGTAGAGACTGAAGCTTTCTTT. The genes are TRBV7-8 and TRBJ1-1; D call uncertain. Trimming removed 1 base at V and 5 bases at J, with 11 bases between. CDR3 length: 14 residues. Germline-derived CDR1 and CDR2 are SGHVS and FQNEAQ.

This clone occurred once. V gene TRBV7-6 combines with J gene TRBJ2-1, with 8 bases identical to TRBD2. The germline CDR1 and CDR2 sequences are SGHVS and FNYEAQ. This CDR3 spans 15 amino acids. V was clipped by 5 bases and J by 2 bases; unmatched bases: 5. The CDR3 protein is CASSLLADTYNEQFF. The CDR3 nucleotides read TGTGCCAGCAGCCTACTAGCGGATACCTACAATGAGCAGTTCTTC.

The rearrangement uses TRBV30 and TRBJ2-3, with 7 bases identical to TRBD1. Germline V lookup: CDR1 GTSNPN, CDR2 SVGIG (reference sequence). With V trimmed by 3 bases and J by 2 bases, 5 bases remained unmatched. The CDR3 spans 14 residues. The CDR3: CAWRTGLNTDTQYF. CDR3 nucleotide sequence: TGTGCCTGGAGGACAGGGCTAAACACAGATACGCAGTATTTT.

The table lists this clone with a count of one. V is TRBV5-6 and J is TRBJ1-1; perhaps TRBD1 as D (6 bases). The CDR3 covers 15 residues. Germline V gene lookup returns CDR1 SGHDT and CDR2 YYEEEE. The V and J ends lost 4 bases and 0 bases respectively, with 13 bases between them. The CDR3 reads CASSQQGALNTEAFF. In DNA form, the CDR3 reads TGTGCCAGCAGCCAACAGGGAGCCCTGAACACTGAAGCTTTCTTT.

This clone was counted a few times. The chain links TRBV5-1 to TRBJ2-7; 7 bases map to TRBD1. The V gene's germline CDR1 is SGHRS and CDR2 YFSETQ. Trimming at V came to 4 bases and at J to 5 bases, leaving 6 bases not matched to a gene. The CDR3 is 13 residues long. CDR3 bases: TGCGCCAGCAGCCCCCAGACAGGGAACGAGCAGTACTTC. This translates into CASSPQTGNEQYF.

The J gene is TRBJ2-1, the V gene TRBV11-2, with a possible D match to TRBD1 (6 bases). The ends were cut back, 5 bases at V and 10 bases at J, with 9 bases in the middle. The CDR3 runs to 11 residues. CDR1 and CDR2 from the germline V gene are SGHAT and FQNNGV. The CDR3 region has the DNA TGTGCCAGCAGCGGGGGCATAGAGCAGTTCTTC. Protein: CASSGGIEQFF.

This chain links TRBV9 with TRBJ2-4; D is unresolved. Germline V gene data show CDR1 as SGDLS and CDR2 as YYNGEE. V lost 0 bases, J lost 1 base, and 8 bases lay in between. The CDR3 has 15 amino acids. The CDR3 region is CASSVGGDAKNIQYF. The CDR3 DNA sequence: TGTGCCAGCAGCGTAGGGGGTGATGCCAAAAACATTCAGTACTTC.

This clone was picked up a small number of times. This rearrangement joins TRBV18 to TRBJ2-7, with D tentatively TRBD2 (5 bases). The germline gives CDR1 KGHSH, CDR2 LQKENI. V lost 4 bases and J 6 bases, leaving 25 bases between the germline ends. The CDR3 spans 17 residues. CDR3 sequence: CASSLSATRREGSEQYF. CDR3 coding DNA: TGTGCCAGCTCACTTTCCGCCACTCGTCGCGAGGGCTCCGAGCAGTACTTC. Drawing the rest from reference TRBV18 and TRBJ2-7, the complete variable domain is NAGVMQNPRHLVRRRGQEARLRCSPMKGHSHVYWYRQLPEEGLKFMVYLQKENIIDESGMPKERFSAEFPKEGPSILRIQQVVRGDSAAYFCASSLSATRREGSEQYFGPGTRLTVT.

The chain uses TRBV6-6 and TRBJ2-1; no clear D. The CDR3 covers 11 residues. From germline, CDR1 is MNHNY and CDR2 SVGAGI (reference sequence). The V gene lost 6 bases and the J gene lost 9 bases, with 9 bases spanning the gap. The CDR3 DNA reads as TGTGCCAGCAGGGCCGCTAGTGAGCAGTTCTTC. Protein sequence: CASRAASEQFF.

The chain couples TRBV7-7 to TRBJ2-5, with 10 bases matching TRBD1. Germline V gives CDR1 SSHAT, CDR2 FNYEAQ (reference sequence). V lost 1 base, J lost 5 bases, and 10 bases stayed unmatched. The CDR3 consists of 17 residues. CDR3 nucleotides: TGTGCCAGCAGCTTAGGCCGGGACAGGGGTTTCGTTGAGACCCAGTACTTC. Residues: CASSLGRDRGFVETQYF.